The 20 T cell receptor beta chains reported below all come from one sample, sequenced in a study of blood T cell repertoires in COVID-19. Generated by immunoSEQ multiplex PCR, the TCRdb table keeps only in-frame clones and is missing some. Among 150,000 to 200,000 clones listed, 70% to 90% were seen once. The sample was peripheral blood. All receptors come from a man in his 70s with active or convalescent COVID-19.

This chain uses TRBV19 with TRBJ2-1; TRBD2 matches 7 bases. The V gene end was trimmed by 5 bases and the J gene end by 2 bases; junction bases not matched to a gene: 0. The CDR3 has 13 residues. The germline V gene has CDR1 LNHDA and CDR2 SQIVND (reference sequence). Here the CDR3 reads CASSAGAYNEQFF. CDR3 in DNA: TGTGCCAGTAGTGCGGGGGCCTACAATGAGCAGTTCTTC.

This chain links TRBV3-1 (or the pseudogene TRBV3-2) with TRBJ2-7; no reliable D call. Between the trimmed V and J ends, which lost 3 bases and 7 bases, there was a span of 16 bases. This CDR3 is built from 14 residues. Germline-derived CDR1 and CDR2 are LGHDT and YNNKEL (reference sequence). The CDR3 here is CASSQGGRSVEQYF. The CDR3 DNA follows: TGTGCCAGCAGCCAGGGTGGCAGGTCGGTTGAGCAGTACTTC.

The V call is TRBV7-9, the J call TRBJ1-1; 9 bases agree with TRBD1. Germline CDR1 SEHNR, CDR2 FQNEAQ (reference sequence). With V trimmed by 5 bases and J by 8 bases, 12 bases remained unmatched. CDR3 length: 15 residues. CDR3 sequence (DNA): TGTGCCAGCAGCCCCCCCGGACAGGGGATGCGAGAAGCTTTCTTT. It codes for CASSPPGQGMREAFF.

This clone was found a few times. J is TRBJ1-2 and V is TRBV18; possibly TRBD1 for D (5 bases). Per the germline V gene, CDR1 is KGHSH and CDR2 is LQKENI. With 6 bases removed from V and 0 bases from J, the gap between germline ends came to 17 bases. This CDR3 is 16 amino acids long. The CDR3 here is CASSPRAGVANYGYTF. CDR3 bases: TGTGCCAGCTCCCCCCGAGCGGGGGTCGCTAACTATGGCTACACCTTC.

The chain recombines TRBV7-8 with TRBJ1-4; possibly TRBD1 for D (6 bases). Germline loops: CDR1 SGHVS, CDR2 FQNEAQ. Trimming cost V 2 bases and J 5 bases, with 12 bases left between them. This CDR3 is built from 15 residues. CDR3 bases: TGTGCCAGCAGCTTATCGGGGGGGCGCAATGAAAAACTGTTTTTT. It encodes CASSLSGGRNEKLFF.

This rearrangement joins TRBV5-4 to TRBJ2-1; 8 nucleotides align to TRBD2. Trimming cost V 4 bases and J 6 bases; bases outside gene matches: 6. Germline lookup yields CDR1 SGHNT and CDR2 YYREEE (reference sequence). The CDR3 spans 14 residues. The DNA of the CDR3 is TGTGCCAGCAGCCTCCACGGGGGGGGCAATGAGCAGTTCTTC. This sequence encodes CASSLHGGGNEQFF.

Here the CDR3 DNA reads TGTGCCAGCTGTAGAGGAGGACTAGCGGGGGGTCATACCTACGAGCAGTACTTC. As protein: CASCRGGLAGGHTYEQYF. The chain uses TRBV5-8 and TRBJ2-7; 14 bases align to TRBD2. This CDR3 is built from 18 residues. Germline CDR1 and CDR2: SGHTS and YDEGEE. With V trimmed by 7 bases and J by 2 bases, 14 bases remained unmatched.

This clone occurred a few times. The rearrangement joins TRBV18 to TRBJ1-5; a possible D gene is TRBD1 (5 bases). Germline lookup yields CDR1 KGHSH and CDR2 LQKENI. V lost 2 bases and J lost 3, with 11 bases in between. The CDR3 spans 15 residues. The CDR3 reads CASSPGRGPNQPQHF. The CDR3, as DNA: TGTGCCAGCTCACCAGGGCGGGGCCCCAATCAGCCCCAGCATTTT.

The rearrangement uses TRBV3-1 (or the pseudogene TRBV3-2) and TRBJ2-3, with D perhaps TRBD1 (5 bases). CDR3 size: 16 residues. V dropped 0 bases and J dropped 3 bases, with 13 bases sitting between them. The germline V gene has CDR1 LGHDT and CDR2 YNNKEL (reference sequence). The CDR3: CASSQETHRQTDTQYF. The DNA for the CDR3 is TGTGCCAGCAGCCAAGAAACCCACCGACAGACAGATACGCAGTATTTT.

CDR3 sequence reads: CSASQGVNTEAFF. CDR3 coding DNA: TGCAGTGCTAGTCAGGGGGTGAACACTGAAGCTTTCTTT. This chain joins TRBV20-1 and TRBJ1-1, with 7 nucleotides matching TRBD1. The CDR3 runs to 13 residues. V shed 3 bases and J 0 bases; nucleotides not matched to a gene: 1. Per germline, CDR1 DFQATT and CDR2 SNEGSKA (reference sequence).

The chain joins TRBV18 to TRBJ2-5; D is unclear. Trimming pared 3 bases from V and 3 bases from J, leaving 8 bases between. The CDR3 has 13 residues. From germline, CDR1 is KGHSH and CDR2 LQKENI. CDR3 sequence: CASSPNAEETQYF. The CDR3 bases are TGTGCCAGCTCACCGAATGCGGAAGAGACCCAGTACTTC.

The count of this clone is one. CDR3 loop: CASSLLTGGEQFF. The CDR3 DNA reads as TGTGCCAGCAGCTTACTGACAGGGGGTGAGCAGTTCTTC. The V call is TRBV7-9, the J call TRBJ2-1; 9 bases are shared with TRBD1. V dropped 2 bases and J dropped 9; count of bases not matched to a gene: 2. This CDR3 region has 13 residues. Germline CDR1 reads SEHNR; CDR2 reads FQNEAQ (reference sequence).

The chain recombines TRBV7-9 with TRBJ2-7; 8 nucleotides agree with TRBD1. V lost 2 bases and J lost 2; bases outside the gene matches: 8. CDR1 and CDR2 (germline): SEHNR, FQNEAQ (reference sequence). The CDR3 is 16 residues long. CDR3 residues: CASSLSLQQGAYEQYF. For the CDR3, the DNA is TGTGCCAGCAGCTTAAGCCTACAACAGGGGGCCTACGAGCAGTACTTC.

The chain employs TRBV6-2 or TRBV6-3 and TRBJ2-1, with 11 bases that match TRBD2. Germline CDR1 MNHEY, CDR2 SVGEGT. J lost 10 bases, V lost 2 bases, and 1 base had no gene match. This CDR3 has 13 amino acids. The CDR3: CASSYLAGGEQFF. The DNA of the CDR3 is TGTGCCAGCAGTTACCTAGCGGGAGGCGAGCAGTTCTTC.

V is TRBV10-2 and J is TRBJ1-2, with a tentative D call TRBD1 (6 bases). The CDR3 contains 18 residues. Germline assignment: CDR1 WSHSY and CDR2 SAAADI. V was trimmed by 0 bases and J by 6 bases, leaving 23 bases between them. The CDR3 region is CASSESRGTKSRVDGYTF. DNA of the CDR3: TGCGCCAGCAGTGAGTCGAGGGGGACAAAATCTCGGGTGGATGGCTACACCTTC.

The rearrangement links TRBV14 to TRBJ1-3, with D unclear. Germline lookup yields CDR1 SGHDN and CDR2 FVKESK. The CDR3 loop spans 17 amino acids. V lost 3 bases to trimming and J lost 0 bases, with 15 bases between them. This CDR3 reads CASSHSVGVSSGNTIYF. The CDR3 bases are TGTGCCAGCAGCCATTCGGTGGGAGTCAGCTCTGGAAACACCATATATTTT.

The chain uses TRBV29-1 and TRBJ1-4, with 10 bases lining up with TRBD1. This CDR3 spans 13 amino acids. J gave up 10 bases and V 2 bases, and 4 bases lay outside the gene matches. Germline V gene data show CDR1 as SQVTM and CDR2 as ANQGSEA. The chain's CDR3 is CSVEQGDRGKLFF. CDR3 bases: TGCAGCGTTGAACAGGGGGACAGGGGAAAACTGTTTTTT.

The gene calls are TRBV6-2 or TRBV6-3 and TRBJ2-2; D is undetermined. Germline CDR1 and CDR2: MNHEY and SVGEGT. Deletions cut 2 bases from V and 2 bases from J, with 9 bases between. This CDR3 has 15 residues. The CDR3 DNA is TGTGCCAGCAGTTACATGCGTCCTAACACCGGGGAGCTGTTTTTT. This encodes CASSYMRPNTGELFF.

This clone came up a few times. This rearrangement joins TRBV6-4 to TRBJ1-2; TRBD1 agrees at 8 bases. The CDR3 loop spans 14 amino acids. Germline V gives CDR1 MRHNA, CDR2 SNTAGT. Trimming at V came to 2 bases and at J to 7 bases, leaving 6 bases not matched to a gene. The CDR3 region has the DNA TGTGCCAGCAGTGACGTTCAGGGGGCAGGTGGCTACACCTTC. Translation gives CASSDVQGAGGYTF.

This clone showed up just once. The chain uses TRBV30 and TRBJ2-2, with D perhaps TRBD2 (5 bases). The CDR3 has 14 residues. Germline assignment: CDR1 GTSNPN and CDR2 SVGIG (reference sequence). Trimming took 2 bases from V and 7 from J, leaving 14 bases between them. The CDR3 region has the DNA TGTGCCTGGAGTCGGGATCCACCGGGCGGGGAGCTGTTTTTT. Protein sequence: CAWSRDPPGGELFF.